Listed below are T cell receptor beta chains from one sample, sequenced in a study of blood T cell repertoires in COVID-19. Sequencing used immunoSEQ multiplex PCR; TCRdb keeps in-frame clones, though not all of them. The table shows tens of thousands of clones, with approximately 90% occurring only once. Sequenced: peripheral blood. These receptors came from a human donor with active COVID-19. The donor label of this sample is uncertain. Each CDR3 is given with its conserved first and last residue. A D gene is named only where the DNA matches it firmly. Clone size is stated in some rows and not others, as once, few, many or a class when expanded.

j_call: TRBJ2-3; clone_size: .; v_call: TRBV15; d_call: TRBD1; cdr3_nt: TGTGCCACCAGCAGCGATACACAGGGGGCCGGCAGAGATACGCAGTATTTT; cdr3_aa: CATSSDTQGAGRDTQYF
j_call: TRBJ2-7; clone_size: .; v_call: TRBV19; d_call: TRBD1; cdr3_nt: TGTGCCAGTAGTACCGGGACAGGGGTCTACGAGCAGTACTTC; cdr3_aa: CASSTGTGVYEQYF
j_call: TRBJ2-7; clone_size: .; v_call: TRBV19; d_call: .; cdr3_nt: TGTGCCAGTAGTCAAAGGACTACCTACGAGCAGTACTTC; cdr3_aa: CASSQRTTYEQYF
j_call: TRBJ2-7; clone_size: once; v_call: TRBV6-5; d_call: .; cdr3_nt: TGTGCCAGCAGTTACGATCACGCGGGGAACGAGCAGTACTTC; cdr3_aa: CASSYDHAGNEQYF
j_call: TRBJ2-5; clone_size: .; v_call: TRBV9; d_call: TRBD1; cdr3_nt: TGTGCCAGCAGCGTAGGGGGACAGGGTGGAATTTGGGAGACCCAGTACTTC; cdr3_aa: CASSVGGQGGIWETQYF
j_call: TRBJ2-3; clone_size: .; v_call: TRBV7-3; d_call: .; cdr3_nt: TGTGCCAGCAGCTTAACTGGAGGTACAGATACGCAGTATTTT; cdr3_aa: CASSLTGGTDTQYF
j_call: TRBJ2-2; clone_size: once; v_call: TRBV24-1; d_call: .; cdr3_nt: TGTGCCACCAGTGGCTGGGGGGGGCTGAACACCGGGGAGCTGTTTTTT; cdr3_aa: CATSGWGGLNTGELFF
j_call: TRBJ2-2; clone_size: .; v_call: TRBV19; d_call: .; cdr3_nt: TGTGCCAGTAGTAGCTACCCTGACAGCACCGGGGAGCTGTTTTTT; cdr3_aa: CASSSYPDSTGELFF
j_call: TRBJ1-3; clone_size: .; v_call: TRBV2; d_call: .; cdr3_nt: TGTGCCAGCAGTGAATATAACACCATATATTTT; cdr3_aa: CASSEYNTIYF
j_call: TRBJ2-7; clone_size: .; v_call: TRBV6-2/TRBV6-3; d_call: .; cdr3_nt: TGTGCCAGCAGTTCTCCGGACAGCTCCTACGAGCAGTACTTC; cdr3_aa: CASSSPDSSYEQYF
j_call: TRBJ1-5; clone_size: .; v_call: TRBV19; d_call: TRBD1; cdr3_nt: TGTGCCAGTAGCCCTGGGCGGACAGGGGGCAATCAGCCCCAGCATTTT; cdr3_aa: CASSPGRTGGNQPQHF
j_call: TRBJ1-6; clone_size: few; v_call: TRBV6-2/TRBV6-3; d_call: TRBD1; cdr3_nt: TGTGCCAGCAGTCGTCCGACAGGGCTTAATTCACCCCTCCACTTT; cdr3_aa: CASSRPTGLNSPLHF
j_call: TRBJ2-3; clone_size: .; v_call: TRBV7-8; d_call: TRBD2; cdr3_nt: TGTGCCAGCAGCTTAGGGACTAGCGGTACAGATACGCAGTATTTT; cdr3_aa: CASSLGTSGTDTQYF